This T cell receptor beta chain comes out of a study of T cell clones after liver transplantation. Study-wide context: Pre-transplant mixed lymphocyte reactions yielded third-party-reactive TCRbeta sequences as comparators for graft-donor-reactive sequences.

Clones were read by immunoSEQ multiplex PCR, and TCRdb kept only the in-frame ones, dropping some. The sample lists about 75,000 clones, about 85% occurring once. After removal of 0 bases from V and 9 bases from J, the junction contained 4 bases not matched to a gene. CDR3 length: 13 amino acids. From germline, CDR1 is SNHLY and CDR2 FYNNEI. A note on this clone: What it binds is unknown.

Study-level points and caveats: Low donor cell numbers restricted donor-reactive repertoire measurement in two subjects.

This TCR was sampled from a human patient who received a liver transplant. Among the T cells, some may be from the graft donor. Sequences were derived from CD4+ T cells from blood, sampled 48 months after liver transplant. The rearrangement joins TRBV2 to TRBJ2-7; TRBD2 aligns across 8 bases. CDR3 in amino acids: CASSEAFGGVQYF. The CDR3 region has the DNA TGTGCCAGCAGTGAAGCCTTCGGGGGGGTGCAGTACTTC.